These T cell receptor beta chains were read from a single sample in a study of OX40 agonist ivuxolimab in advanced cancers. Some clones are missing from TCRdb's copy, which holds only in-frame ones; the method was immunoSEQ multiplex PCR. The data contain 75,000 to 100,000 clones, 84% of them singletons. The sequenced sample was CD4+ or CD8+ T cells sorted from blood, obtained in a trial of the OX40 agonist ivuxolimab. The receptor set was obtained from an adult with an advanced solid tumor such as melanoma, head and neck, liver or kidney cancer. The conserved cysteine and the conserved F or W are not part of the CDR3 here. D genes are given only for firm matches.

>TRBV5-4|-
ASSSRLGVGTEAF
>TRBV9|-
ASSARGDAKNIQY
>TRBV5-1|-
ASSPDPIVNTEAF
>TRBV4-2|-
ASSQDNRVTYEQY
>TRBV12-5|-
ASGSGQRNIQY
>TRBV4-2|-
ASSQDLVPESGGSYNEQF
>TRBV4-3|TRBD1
ASSQEGQGNEKLF
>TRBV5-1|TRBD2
ASSLGPGLAGNSYEQY
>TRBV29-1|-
SVEPDKSSGANVLT
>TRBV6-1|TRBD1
AKYYGTGSYEQY
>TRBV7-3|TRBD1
ASSLPGGAYEQY
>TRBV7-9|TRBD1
ASSVDRGNGYT
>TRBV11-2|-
ASSIEEGTYEQY
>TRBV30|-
AWSVPPPPSGLREQY
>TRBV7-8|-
ASSFLGRVTPDGYT
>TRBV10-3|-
AISDSSTPPETQY
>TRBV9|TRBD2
ASSALPDSGGGF
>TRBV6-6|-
ASSYSKQWYGYT
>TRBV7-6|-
ASSLGHREKLF
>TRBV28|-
ASSLTGGGYT
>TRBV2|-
ASSGQLYGYT
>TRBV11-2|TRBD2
ASSRGTSDTQY
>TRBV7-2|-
ASSLQQSNQPQH
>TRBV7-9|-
ASSFPSGAAYNEQF
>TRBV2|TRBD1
ASSSDRVNYGYT
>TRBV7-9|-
ASSPLAGGVSYEQY
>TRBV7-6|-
ASSTRLDGPTNYEQY
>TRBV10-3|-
AISGRGTLNTEAF
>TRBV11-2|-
ASTPGGSTDTQY
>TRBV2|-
ASTQRGARTYEQY
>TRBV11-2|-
ASSLGRTDTQY
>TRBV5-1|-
ASSQGGRRGTDTQY
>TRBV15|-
ATSRDVTTSYEQY
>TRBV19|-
ASSIASGPAF
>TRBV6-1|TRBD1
VASGDRVDTEAF
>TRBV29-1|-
SVEDRRNGGNYGYT
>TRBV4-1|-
ASSQEAGSYNSPLH
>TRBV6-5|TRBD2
ASSYVAGGENEQY
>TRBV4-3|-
ASSQDPGGGKDTQY
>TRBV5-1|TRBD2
ASKSRTSNYNEQF
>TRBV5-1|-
ASSSPGSNYGYT
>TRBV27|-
ASSWGRGTQY
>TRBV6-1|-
ASSSGQSSNQPQH
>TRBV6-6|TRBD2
ATWDSLAGGREQY
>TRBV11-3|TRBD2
ASSPSGRGETQY
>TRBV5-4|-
ASSAGGQGDEQF
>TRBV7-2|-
ASSLPLEDEQY
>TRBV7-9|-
ASSKHRQEVYGYT
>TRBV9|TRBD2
ASSVAGGFEQY
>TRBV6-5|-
ASSVRGSLPETQY
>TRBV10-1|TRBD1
ATSGLPGQGVPNTEAF
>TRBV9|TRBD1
ASSATGALLYGYT
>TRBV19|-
ASSRDRDGYNEQF
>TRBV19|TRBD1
ASSTGTGEETQY
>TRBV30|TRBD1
AWSQTGSGYT